The next 21 T cell receptor beta chains were all read from a single sample in a study of cytomegalovirus exposure and HLA in healthy donors. PCR involved 60 Vbeta and 13 Jbeta primers. TCRdb keeps only in-frame clones here, not all; method: immunoSEQ multiplex PCR. The sample holds 200,000 to 250,000 clones; under 85% are singletons and the top ten take around 9.6%. What was sequenced was PBMCs. The receptors originated from a woman in her 50s in good health and CMV-seropositive.

V usage is TRBV7-8 and J usage is TRBJ2-5, with TRBD1 matching 8 bases. The V and J ends lost 5 bases and 2 bases, in that order; junction bases with no gene match: 7. Germline assignment: CDR1 SGHVS and CDR2 FQNEAQ. The CDR3 extends over 15 amino acids. Written as DNA, the CDR3 is TGTGCCAGCAGCCCCTGGACAGGGAGACAAGAGACCCAGTACTTC. Translated, it gives CASSPWTGRQETQYF.

V gene TRBV18 combines with J gene TRBJ1-5; D is undetermined. V dropped 2 bases and J dropped 4 bases, with 15 bases sitting between them. The CDR3 runs 16 residues. Germline loops: CDR1 KGHSH, CDR2 LQKENI. The CDR3 sequence is CASSPGTKTGNQPQHF. The CDR3 DNA follows: TGTGCCAGCTCACCAGGTACCAAAACGGGGAATCAGCCCCAGCATTTT.

The J gene is TRBJ1-6, the V gene TRBV29-1; 10 nucleotides match TRBD1. With 3 bases clipped from V and 5 bases from J, the junction kept 7 bases outside the gene matches. Germline V lookup: CDR1 SQVTM, CDR2 ANQGSEA. The CDR3 extends over 16 amino acids. The CDR3 bases are TGCAGCGTTGACGGGGGGACAGGGGACCATAATTCACCCCTCCACTTT. It codes for CSVDGGTGDHNSPLHF.

The chain carries TRBV4-1 and TRBJ2-1, with TRBD2 identical over 9 bases. Germline lookup yields CDR1 MGHRA and CDR2 YSYEKL. The V gene end was trimmed by 0 bases and the J gene end by 7 bases; junction bases not matched to a gene: 13. CDR3 length: 18 residues. CDR3 sequence: CASSQERLLAGGPNEQFF. The CDR3, as DNA: TGCGCCAGCAGCCAAGAAAGACTTCTGGCGGGGGGGCCTAATGAGCAGTTCTTC.

The chain joins TRBV7-9 to TRBJ2-3; 12 bases align to TRBD2. Trimming cost V 5 bases and J 5 bases; bases outside gene matches: 5. The CDR3 is made up of 15 amino acids. Germline assignment: CDR1 SEHNR and CDR2 FQNEAQ (reference sequence). CDR3 bases: TGTGCCAGCAGCCCTAGCGGGGGGGCGGGAGATACGCAGTATTTT. Residues: CASSPSGGAGDTQYF.

The V gene is TRBV4-1, the J gene TRBJ1-6, with a tentative D call TRBD1 (6 bases). V lost 1 base, J lost 7 bases, and 14 bases lay in between. Germline CDR1 and CDR2: MGHRA and YSYEKL. There are 16 residues in the CDR3. CDR3 coding DNA: TGCGCCAGCAGCCAAGCAACAGGGTGGGCCAATTCACCCCTCCACTTT. Protein sequence: CASSQATGWANSPLHF.

The chain carries TRBV2 and TRBJ2-7; D perhaps matches TRBD2 (5 bases). In germline, CDR1 is SNHLY, CDR2 FYNNEI. V was clipped by 6 bases and J by 7 bases, with 16 bases between them. There are 13 residues in the CDR3. Here the CDR3 reads CASRNELTGEQYF. CDR3 nucleotides: TGTGCCAGCAGGAACGAGCTAACGGGGGAGCAGTACTTC.

The V gene is TRBV27, the J gene TRBJ2-2; 10 positions match TRBD1. Germline loops: CDR1 MNHEY, CDR2 SMNVEV (reference sequence). The CDR3 has 16 amino acids. The V gene end was trimmed by 3 bases and the J gene end by 7 bases; junction bases not matched to a gene: 8. CDR3 DNA sequence: TGTGCCAGCAGTTTTTCAGGACAGGGGGACGGCGGGGAGCTGTTTTTT. Translated, it gives CASSFSGQGDGGELFF.

The rearrangement uses TRBV29-1 and TRBJ2-7, with 7 bases matching TRBD1. Losses at the gene ends were 2 bases for V and 7 bases for J; bases not matched to a gene: 8. The CDR3 extends over 13 amino acids. Germline V gene sequence: CDR1 SQVTM, CDR2 ANQGSEA. CDR3 protein: CSVEIGGLGEQYF. In DNA form, the CDR3 reads TGCAGCGTTGAAATAGGGGGCTTGGGGGAGCAGTACTTC.

The rearrangement links TRBV7-2 to TRBJ1-4, with TRBD1 as a possible D gene (5 bases). V gave up 2 bases and J gave up 5 bases, with 12 bases separating them. This CDR3 contains 15 residues. The germline gives CDR1 SGHTA, CDR2 FQGNSA. In DNA form, the CDR3 reads TGTGCCAGCAGCTTATGGGCAGGGAACAATGAAAAACTGTTTTTT. The encoded protein is CASSLWAGNNEKLFF.

The chain combines TRBV5-1 with TRBJ2-5, with 15 bases aligning to TRBD2. The V segment lost 4 bases and the J segment 2 bases; nucleotides outside the gene matches: 6. The CDR3 is 17 residues long. The germline gives CDR1 SGHRS, CDR2 YFSETQ. The DNA of the CDR3 is TGCGCCAGCAGCCCTCGGACTAGCGGGGGGGGTCAAGAGACCCAGTACTTC. Protein sequence: CASSPRTSGGGQETQYF.

The chain carries TRBV18 and TRBJ2-3; the match to TRBD2 covers 15 bases. Trimming cost V 4 bases and J 4 bases; bases outside gene matches: 3. This CDR3 comprises 16 residues. Germline assignment: CDR1 KGHSH and CDR2 LQKENI. DNA for the CDR3: TGTGCCAGCTCACTCGGACTAGCGGGGGGGCCAGATACGCAGTATTTT. This translates into CASSLGLAGGPDTQYF.

The chain joins TRBV25-1 to TRBJ2-7; a possible D gene is TRBD2 (5 bases). Trimming shortened V by 6 bases and J by 3 bases, and 18 bases separated the two germline ends. Germline V lookup: CDR1 MGHDK, CDR2 SYGVNS. The CDR3 sequence is 15 residues long. The CDR3 DNA reads TGTGCCAGCAGGATCCCTAGCTCCACTCACTACGAGCAGTACTTC. Encoded protein: CASRIPSSTHYEQYF.

The CDR3 nucleotides read TGTGCCAGCAGTTTGACAGGGGATCAGCCCCAGCATTTT. Translated: CASSLTGDQPQHF. V usage is TRBV6-6 and J usage is TRBJ1-5, with 8 nucleotides matching TRBD1. The germline CDR1 and CDR2 sequences are MNHNY and SVGAGI (reference sequence). Unmatched junction bases numbered 1, after V lost 4 bases and J lost 5 bases. The CDR3 contains 13 residues.

The chain uses TRBV5-4 and TRBJ2-1, with D perhaps TRBD1 (5 bases). The CDR3 extends over 15 amino acids. The germline V and J ends were trimmed by 0 bases and 4 bases, with 11 bases remaining between them. Germline V CDR1 and CDR2: SGHNT, YYREEE (reference sequence). The DNA for the CDR3 is TGTGCCAGCAGCTTGGGACTGACAGTATACAATGAGCAGTTCTTC. Protein product: CASSLGLTVYNEQFF.

V usage is TRBV11-2 and J usage is TRBJ2-3, with TRBD2 matching over 8 bases. With 1 base clipped from V and 0 bases from J, the junction kept 3 bases outside the gene matches. CDR3 size: 16 residues. Germline V lookup: CDR1 SGHAT, CDR2 FQNNGV. DNA for the CDR3: TGTGCCAGCAGCTTAGTAGCGGGGCTTAGCACAGATACGCAGTATTTT. Amino acids: CASSLVAGLSTDTQYF. Combining the CDR3 with reference TRBV11-2 and TRBJ2-3 gives the whole variable domain EAGVAQSPRYKIIEKRQSVAFWCNPISGHATLYWYQQILGQGPKLLIQFQNNGVVDDSQLPKDRFSAERLKGVDSTLKIQPAKLEDSAVYLCASSLVAGLSTDTQYFGPGTRLTVL.

This clone was recorded once. CDR3 sequence: CASSLSWGVGYTF. The CDR3 DNA is TGTGCCAGCAGTTTATCATGGGGGGTCGGCTACACCTTC. The rearrangement uses TRBV27 and TRBJ1-2, with D tentatively TRBD1 (5 bases). Trimming removed 0 bases at V and 8 bases at J, with 10 bases between. The V gene's germline CDR1 is MNHEY and CDR2 SMNVEV (reference sequence). The CDR3 covers 13 residues.

A few counts support this clone. The chain couples TRBV27 to TRBJ1-5; 7 bases line up with TRBD1. This CDR3 spans 14 amino acids. Per germline, CDR1 MNHEY and CDR2 SMNVEV (reference sequence). J gave up 7 bases and V 4 bases, and 7 bases lay outside the gene matches. CDR3 DNA: TGTGCCAGCAGTTCGTTAGGGGGCGGCCAGCCCCAGCATTTT. Amino acid sequence: CASSSLGGGQPQHF.

This rearrangement joins TRBV6-5 to TRBJ2-5, with 7 positions matching TRBD1. CDR1 and CDR2 (germline): MNHEY, SVGAGI. With V trimmed by 6 bases and J by 11 bases, 12 bases remained unmatched. The CDR3 length is 13 residues. The CDR3 DNA reads as TGTGCCAGCAGCCGTACAGGGGTTGGGGAGCAGTACTTC. This encodes CASSRTGVGEQYF.

V and J are TRBV29-1 and TRBJ2-7, with TRBD2 identical over 14 bases. The germline V gene encodes CDR1 SQVTM and CDR2 ANQGSEA. With V trimmed by 1 base and J by 4 bases, 3 bases remained unmatched. This CDR3 has 15 residues. CDR3 nucleotide sequence: TGCAGCGTTGAAGGGACTAGCGGGGGGAGATACGAGCAGTACTTC. Protein: CSVEGTSGGRYEQYF.

The chain has TRBV5-6 and TRBJ2-1; 8 nucleotides line up with TRBD2. The CDR3 spans 14 residues. Germline V gene lookup returns CDR1 SGHDT and CDR2 YYEEEE. Trimming cost V 4 bases and J 12 bases; bases outside gene matches: 12. CDR3 in amino acids: CASSRGSGGPRQFF. The CDR3 DNA follows: TGTGCCAGCAGCCGAGGAAGCGGGGGACCTCGGCAGTTCTTC. Full variable domain (rest looked up from reference TRBV5-6 and TRBJ2-1): DAGVTQSPTHLIKTRGQQVTLRCSPKSGHDTVSWYQQALGQGPQFIFQYYEEEERQRGNFPDRFSGHQFPNYSSELNVNALLLGDSALYLCASSRGSGGPRQFFGPGTRLTVL.